Shown below are 18 T cell receptor beta chains from a single sample sequenced in a study of T cell clonality in common variable immunodeficiency. Sequencing used immunoSEQ multiplex PCR; TCRdb keeps in-frame clones, though not all of them. Altogether under 40,000 clones were found in the sample, and no singletons occur. Specimen: peripheral blood mononuclear cells. These receptors were taken from a person aged 18 to 70 in good health.

This clone was recorded many times. Read data end 3 residues before the CDR3 end; the end is taken from the germline J gene. The rearrangement links TRBV20-1 to TRBJ2-1; D uncertain. CDR3 size: 11 residues. Trimming shortened V by 3 bases and J by 5 bases, and 5 bases separated the two germline ends. Per the germline V gene, CDR1 is DFQATT and CDR2 is SNEGSKA (reference sequence). CDR3 sequence reads: CSARADNEQFF. The DNA read from the CDR3 is TGCAGTGCTAGGGCTGACAATGAG.

This clone has more than one count but fewer than ten. Read sequence stops 3 residues before the CDR3 end, and the germline J gene provides the missing end. Other DNA variants within this sample encode the same CDR3. The chain is built from TRBV2 and TRBJ1-2; a weak D match, TRBD1 (5 bases). V shed 10 bases and J shed 1 base, with 13 bases lying between them. The CDR3 length is 13 residues. CDR1 is SNHLY, CDR2 FYNNEI, per germline. The CDR3 bases that were read are TGTGCCACCGGGCAGGGCCTTAACTATGGC. Translated: CATGQGLNYG. The entire CDR3 protein is CATGQGLNYGYTF.

Many counts were recorded for this clone. The read gets to within 3 residues of the CDR3 end, and the germline J gene fills in the rest. This chain links TRBV20-1 with TRBJ2-7, with D perhaps matching TRBD1 (5 bases). V gave up 3 bases and J gave up 2 bases, with 14 bases separating them. In germline, CDR1 is DFQATT, CDR2 SNEGSKA (reference sequence). CDR3 length: 14 amino acids. CDR3 DNA (partial): TGCAGTGCTAGTAGGCAGGGCGTAACCTACGAG. The encoded protein is CSASRQGVTYE. The complete CDR3 sequence is CSASRQGVTYEQYF.

This clone was observed at least ten times. The CDR3 end lies 3 residues beyond the end of the read and is filled in from the germline J gene. The chain uses TRBV7-9 and TRBJ1-2; D call uncertain. Germline loops: CDR1 SEHNR, CDR2 FQNEAQ (reference sequence). The CDR3 runs 14 residues. V was pared by 4 bases and J by 0 bases, with 9 bases between. The CDR3 DNA, read in part, is TGTGCCAGCAGCTCAGACACAACTAACTATGGC. This encodes CASSSDTTNYG. The full-length CDR3 reads as CASSSDTTNYGYTF.

The sample holds many counts of this clone. From the germline J gene comes the end of the CDR3, since the read stops 3 residues before it. This chain connects TRBV10-3 to TRBJ1-1; the match to TRBD1 covers 7 bases. Germline assignment: CDR1 ENHRY and CDR2 SYGVKD. The CDR3 is made up of 15 amino acids. The V gene end was trimmed by 5 bases and the J gene end by 2 bases; junction bases not matched to a gene: 8. CDR3 amino acids: CAISYGGQLNTEAFF. Incomplete CDR3 DNA: TGTGCCATCAGTTATGGGGGACAGCTCAACACTGAA.

This clone was seen many times. The part of the CDR3 DNA that was read is TGTGCCAGCAAGGAGAACGACGGGGGGGGAGGC. This translates into CASKENDGGGG. The CDR3, in full, reads CASKENDGGGGYTF. The chain uses TRBV12-3 or TRBV12-4 and TRBJ1-2; D perhaps matches TRBD1 (5 bases). The read ends 3 residues early relative to the CDR3; the germline J gene fills the gap. CDR3 size: 14 residues.

This clone was observed a handful of times. Read sequence stops 3 residues before the CDR3 end, and the germline J gene provides the missing end. The chain links TRBV5-4 to TRBJ2-7, with TRBD1 matching over 7 bases. V trimming: 0 bases; J trimming: 1 base; junction bases outside the gene matches: 4. The CDR3 is 15 amino acids. Germline CDR1 is SGHNT and CDR2 is YYREEE (reference sequence). This CDR3 reads CASSLEGDRSYEQYF. CDR3 DNA (partial): TGTGCCAGCAGCTTGGAGGGGGACAGATCCTACGAG.

The sample holds many counts of this clone. The read falls 3 residues short of the CDR3 end, and the missing part is taken from the germline J gene. The chain joins TRBV11-2 to TRBJ1-4, with D unresolved. V was shortened by 0 bases and J by 10 bases, with 9 bases between the two germline ends. From germline, CDR1 is SGHAT and CDR2 FQNNGV. The CDR3 length is 13 residues. Partial CDR3 DNA: TGTGCCAGCAGCTTAGAATTCTACGGAAAA. This encodes CASSLEFYGK. The full CDR3 is CASSLEFYGKLFF.

There are many counts of this clone. The CDR3 end lies 3 residues beyond the end of the read and is filled in from the germline J gene. The chain carries TRBV30 and TRBJ1-6; unclear D gene. V shed 1 base and J shed 8 bases, with 9 bases lying between them. This CDR3 has 13 residues. Germline V CDR1 and CDR2: GTSNPN, SVGIG (reference sequence). The chain's CDR3 is CAWSEREHSPLHF. The DNA read from the CDR3 is TGTGCCTGGAGTGAGCGGGAACATTCACCC.

This clone was counted ten times or more. From the germline J gene comes the end of the CDR3, since the read stops 3 residues before it. This specimen includes other DNA sequences encoding the same CDR3. The V and J genes are TRBV6-4 and TRBJ2-1, with D possibly being TRBD2 (6 bases). The germline V gene has CDR1 MRHNA and CDR2 SNTAGT. CDR3 length: 15 amino acids. Trimming removed 0 bases from V and 0 bases from J, with 6 bases in between. The CDR3 DNA, read in part, is TGTGCCAGCAGTGACTCTAGCGGCTCCTACAATGAG. Its protein product is CASSDSSGSYNE. Given in full, the CDR3 is CASSDSSGSYNEQFF.

This clone was counted many times. The DNA ends 3 residues before the CDR3 does, and the rest of the CDR3 is filled in from the germline J gene. The J gene is TRBJ1-1, the V gene TRBV30; a possible D gene is TRBD1 (5 bases). The ends were cut back, 2 bases at V and 3 bases at J, with 19 bases in the middle. The CDR3 length is 16 residues. The V gene's germline CDR1 is GTSNPN and CDR2 SVGIG (reference sequence). The part of the CDR3 DNA that was read is TGTGCCTGGAGTACCTTTTTTAGGGGTAGGGACACTGAA. Translated: CAWSTFFRGRDTE. In full, the CDR3 reads CAWSTFFRGRDTEAFF.

The table lists this clone with many counts. This CDR3 is CASSSSSASGRMYNEQFF. The sequenced CDR3 bases are TGTGCCAGCAGTTCCTCCTCGGCTAGCGGGAGAATGTACAATGAG. This chain joins TRBV28 and TRBJ2-1, with 10 positions matching TRBD2. The CDR3 is cut off 3 residues early in the read; its end comes from the germline J gene. The germline CDR1 and CDR2 sequences are MDHEN and SYDVKM. This CDR3 has 18 amino acids. V shed 4 bases and J 4 bases; nucleotides not matched to a gene: 13.

This clone has a count of ten or more. The read gets to within 3 residues of the CDR3 end, and the germline J gene fills in the rest. V is TRBV5-5 and J is TRBJ2-7; TRBD1 matches 12 bases. Trimming removed 4 bases from V and 1 base from J; junction bases left unmatched: 3. Germline loops: CDR1 SGHKS, CDR2 YYEKEE (reference sequence). This CDR3 comprises 15 residues. The sequenced CDR3 bases are TGTGCCAGCAGCCTGGGACAGGGGGCTTCCTACGAG. Its protein is CASSLGQGASYE. The whole CDR3 region reads CASSLGQGASYEQYF. The variable domain in full, with the rest retrieved from reference TRBV5-5 and TRBJ2-7, is DAGVTQSPTHLIKTRGQQVTLRCSPISGHKSVSWYQQVLGQGPQFIFQYYEKEERGRGNFPDRFSARQFPNYSSELNVNALLLGDSALYLCASSLGQGASYEQYFGPGTRLTVT.

This clone was seen at least ten times. The read ends 3 residues early relative to the CDR3; the germline J gene fills the gap. The gene calls are TRBV18 and TRBJ2-7; possible D gene TRBD2, 5 bases. The CDR3 runs 14 residues. The germline CDR1 and CDR2 sequences are KGHSH and LQKENI. V was clipped by 6 bases and J by 4 bases, with 16 bases between them. CDR3 sequence: CASSREVSGYEQYF. The CDR3 DNA, read in part, is TGTGCCAGCTCCCGAGAGGTATCGGGGTACGAG.

This clone has a count of ten or more. The DNA ends 3 residues before the CDR3 does, and the rest of the CDR3 is filled in from the germline J gene. The V call is TRBV2, the J call TRBJ2-3; possible D gene TRBD2, 6 bases. Germline V gives CDR1 SNHLY, CDR2 FYNNEI. Trimming left V 4 bases short and J 1 base short, with 12 bases between. This CDR3 region has 15 residues. The sequenced CDR3 bases are TGTGCCAGCAGTGGTCTGTCTAGCGGCACAGATACG. It codes for CASSGLSSGTDT. The whole CDR3 is CASSGLSSGTDTQYF.

This clone appeared many times. The CDR3 end is not reached by the read, which stops 3 residues before it; the germline J gene fills it in. The chain recombines TRBV27 with TRBJ2-4; D may be TRBD2 (6 bases). The CDR3 loop spans 16 amino acids. V lost 8 bases and J 1 base, leaving 18 bases between the germline ends. CDR1 and CDR2 from the germline V gene are MNHEY and SMNVEV (reference sequence). CDR3 DNA (partial): TGTGCCAGCTCATCGGGCGGGGTTTTGGCCAAAAACATT. Protein: CASSSGGVLAKNI. Given in full, the CDR3 is CASSSGGVLAKNIQYF.

In this sample, this clone turned up a few times. From the germline J gene comes the end of the CDR3, since the read stops 3 residues before it. The rearrangement joins TRBV18 to TRBJ1-3, with 8 bases lining up with TRBD1. The CDR3 length is 16 residues. The germline V gene encodes CDR1 KGHSH and CDR2 LQKENI. J gave up 0 bases and V 8 bases, and 9 bases lay outside the gene matches. The CDR3 protein is CASPSGTGLSGNTIYF. The sequenced CDR3 bases are TGTGCCAGCCCGTCCGGGACAGGACTCTCTGGAAACACC. Using reference TRBV18 and TRBJ1-3 for the parts outside the CDR3, the full variable domain is NAGVMQNPRHLVRRRGQEARLRCSPMKGHSHVYWYRQLPEEGLKFMVYLQKENIIDESGMPKERFSAEFPKEGPSILRIQQVVRGDSAAYFCASPSGTGLSGNTIYFGEGSWLTVV.

The sample holds many counts of this clone. The sequenced fragment ends 3 residues before the CDR3 boundary, so the rest is inferred from the germline J gene. The genes are TRBV20-1 and TRBJ2-1, with 8 bases that match TRBD2. J lost 0 bases, V lost 5 bases, and 6 bases had no gene match. The CDR3 spans 15 residues. Germline-derived CDR1 and CDR2 are DFQATT and SNEGSKA (reference sequence). The CDR3 region is CSAALAVSSYNEQFF. The DNA read from the CDR3 is TGCAGTGCTGCACTAGCGGTAAGCTCCTACAATGAG.